These T cell receptor beta chains were read from a single sample in a study of blood T cell repertoires in COVID-19. The method was immunoSEQ multiplex PCR; TCRdb's version includes in-frame clones alone and lacks a portion of them. The sample shows more than 150,000 clones, roughly nine tenths of them seen only once. Sequencing used PBMCs or T cells enriched from blood (not recorded which). These receptors were obtained from a woman in her twenties or thirties who had recovered from COVID-19. CDR3s include the opening cysteine and the closing phenylalanine or tryptophan. D genes are given only for firm matches. Not every row has a clone size; where given, it reads once, few, many or a size class.

d_gene	j_gene	abundance	v_gene	CDR3nt	CDR3aa
TRBD1	TRBJ2-1	NA	TRBV7-2	TGTGCCAGCAGCTCCAAACCGGGACAGGGGTATGATGAGCAGTTCTTC	CASSSKPGQGYDEQFF
TRBD1	TRBJ1-5	NA	TRBV9	TGTGCCAGCAGCGCGGACAGGGGGAAGAATCAGCCCCAGCATTTT	CASSADRGKNQPQHF
NA	TRBJ1-1	NA	TRBV5-1	TGCGCCAGCAGCGGTGGAAGAGGCAGCGGCACTGAAGCTTTCTTT	CASSGGRGSGTEAFF
NA	TRBJ1-4	NA	TRBV2	TGTGGGTCGGCCGGGAATGGCGCAACTAATGAAAAACTGTTTTTT	CGSAGNGATNEKLFF
NA	TRBJ2-5	NA	TRBV6-2/TRBV6-3	TGTGCCAGCAGTTACTCAATCAGGGAGACCCAGTACTTC	CASSYSIRETQYF
TRBD1	TRBJ1-1	NA	TRBV5-8	TGTGCCAGCAGCTTGGGGGGACAGGGCACTGAAGCTTTCTTT	CASSLGGQGTEAFF
TRBD2	TRBJ2-3	NA	TRBV7-3	TGTGCCAGCAGCTTAAACAGCGGGGGTTCACGCACAGATACGCAGTATTTT	CASSLNSGGSRTDTQYF
NA	TRBJ1-2	NA	TRBV7-9	TGTGCCAGCAGCTTAGGTGGCACCTATGGCTACACCTTC	CASSLGGTYGYTF
NA	TRBJ2-2	NA	TRBV4-3	TGCGCCAGCAGCCCTACTGGCACAGGGCTGAGGACCGGGGAGCTGTTTTTT	CASSPTGTGLRTGELFF
TRBD1	TRBJ2-7	NA	TRBV11-2	TGTGCCAGCAGTTCGGAGGCAGGGGGCTCGTACGAGCAGTACTTC	CASSSEAGGSYEQYF
NA	TRBJ1-1	NA	TRBV5-8	TGTGCCAGCAGCTTGGGTCACTGGAACACTGAAGCTTTCTTT	CASSLGHWNTEAFF
TRBD1	TRBJ1-1	NA	TRBV11-3	TGTGCCAGCAGCCGGACAGGGGCGGACTCAGAAGCTTTCTTT	CASSRTGADSEAFF
NA	TRBJ2-7	NA	TRBV27	TGTGCCAGCAAATCGATGGGGCCTTCGGGCGAGCAGTACTTC	CASKSMGPSGEQYF
TRBD1	TRBJ1-3	NA	TRBV6-5	TGTGCCAGCAGTACCCCGGACAGGGGAAACACCATATATTTT	CASSTPDRGNTIYF
TRBD1	TRBJ2-3	NA	TRBV30	TGTGCCTGGAGTGGGTGGGCAGGGGGACCCACAGATACGCAGTATTTT	CAWSGWAGGPTDTQYF
NA	TRBJ1-1	few	TRBV7-2	TGTGCCAGCAGCGAACCGGTCTTGAACACTGAAGCTTTCTTT	CASSEPVLNTEAFF
TRBD1	TRBJ1-1	NA	TRBV11-1	TGTGCCAGCAGGGCGGACAGGGGAGCCGGTTGGAGTGAAGCTTTCTTT	CASRADRGAGWSEAFF
TRBD2	TRBJ2-3	once	TRBV27	TGTGCCAGCAGTCTAACTCGATTCCCCGGGACTAGCGGGAGTAGTAGCACAGATACGCAGTATTTT	CASSLTRFPGTSGSSSTDTQYF
TRBD2	TRBJ2-7	once	TRBV7-6	TGTGCCAGCAGCTTAAGGGAGGGGAGCTCCTACGAGCAGTACTTC	CASSLREGSSYEQYF
TRBD1	TRBJ1-1	NA	TRBV6-5	TGTGCCAGCAGTTACCGGGACAGACACACTGAAGCTTTCTTT	CASSYRDRHTEAFF
TRBD1	TRBJ2-3	NA	TRBV19	TGTGCCAGTACGACAGGGGCCGGCACAGATACGCAGTATTTT	CASTTGAGTDTQYF
NA	TRBJ2-5	NA	TRBV2	TGTGCCAGCCAACGAGCGGAGACCCAGTACTTC	CASQRAETQYF
NA	TRBJ1-6	NA	TRBV5-1	TGCGCCAGCAGCTTGGCCCCGAGCTCCTATAATTCACCCCTCCACTTT	CASSLAPSSYNSPLHF
TRBD1	TRBJ1-1	NA	TRBV7-2	TGTGCCAGCAGCTCAGGACAGGGAGGAATGAACACTGAAGCTTTCTTT	CASSSGQGGMNTEAFF
NA	TRBJ2-5	NA	TRBV11-2	TGTGCCAGCAGCGGCCGATACCAAGAGACCCAGTACTTC	CASSGRYQETQYF
NA	TRBJ1-5	NA	TRBV30	TGTGCCTGGAGTAGAGGCAGTCTTAGCAATCAGCCCCAGCATTTT	CAWSRGSLSNQPQHF
TRBD1	TRBJ2-7	NA	TRBV18	TGTGCCAGCAAGCAAACAGGGGGCCCCTACGAGCAGTACTTC	CASKQTGGPYEQYF
TRBD1	TRBJ1-1	NA	TRBV5-1	TGCGCCAGCAGCTTGGCGAGGGGGCCCGACACTGAAGCTTTCTTT	CASSLARGPDTEAFF
NA	TRBJ1-4	many	TRBV6-5	TGTGCCAGCAGTTACGAAGGAGCAACTAATGAAAAACTGTTTTTT	CASSYEGATNEKLFF
NA	TRBJ1-2	NA	TRBV7-9	TGTGCCAGCAGCTTAGCGGTTCGGACAAACTATGGCTACACCTTC	CASSLAVRTNYGYTF
TRBD1	TRBJ1-1	NA	TRBV5-1	TGCGCCAGCAGCGTGGTTGAGGGGGCGATTGAAGCTTTCTTT	CASSVVEGAIEAFF
TRBD1	TRBJ1-2	NA	TRBV5-6	TGTGCCAGCAGCGTGGACAGGCTCTATGGCTACACCTTC	CASSVDRLYGYTF
TRBD1	TRBJ1-6	NA	TRBV19	TGTGCCAGTAGTTTTCCCGGGACAGGGGTTTCACCCCTCCACTTT	CASSFPGTGVSPLHF
TRBD2	TRBJ2-1	NA	TRBV5-4	TGTGCCAGCAGCTCAGCGGGAGGGCCGGCGAACAATGAGCAGTTCTTC	CASSSAGGPANNEQFF
TRBD1	TRBJ2-7	once	TRBV7-2	TGTGCCAGCAGCACCCAGACAGGGGCGAAATACGAGCAGTACTTC	CASSTQTGAKYEQYF
NA	TRBJ1-4	NA	TRBV7-2	TGTGCCAGCGCTGTGGGGCTTAATGAAAAACTGTTTTTT	CASAVGLNEKLFF
NA	TRBJ2-1	NA	TRBV7-3	TGTGCCAGCAGCCAGGACAGAGAGGGTGAGCAGTTCTTC	CASSQDREGEQFF
TRBD1	TRBJ1-5	NA	TRBV19	TGTGCCAGTAGTTCGCCAGGACAGGGCAATCAGCCCCAGCATTTT	CASSSPGQGNQPQHF
NA	TRBJ2-7	few	TRBV5-4	TGTGCCAGCAGCTTGGGGAGCTCCTACGAGCAGTACTTC	CASSLGSSYEQYF
NA	TRBJ1-4	NA	TRBV7-9	TGTGCCAGCAGCTTAGCGGAGGGGATTACAGAAAAACTGTTTTTT	CASSLAEGITEKLFF
TRBD1	TRBJ1-2	NA	TRBV6-5	TGTGCCAGCAGGGGACAGCCCTGGCCCGGCTACACCTTC	CASRGQPWPGYTF
TRBD1	TRBJ1-6	NA	TRBV5-1	TGCGCCAGCAGGTCCGGGACAGGGAGTGGGTCACCCCTCCACTTT	CASRSGTGSGSPLHF
NA	TRBJ2-7	NA	TRBV11-2	TGTGCCAGCAGCTCTATCGCCTACGAGCAGTACTTC	CASSSIAYEQYF
TRBD2	TRBJ2-5	NA	TRBV7-2	TGTGCCAGCAGCTTATATTGGCTAGCGGTGGGAGAGACCCAGTACTTC	CASSLYWLAVGETQYF